These 2 T cell receptor beta chains share one sample of origin, sequenced in a study of CD8 T cells in ankylosing spondylitis. One entry per CDR3 protein, called by TCRdb with MiXCR from the 5' RACE reads. The data contain 150,000 to 200,000 distinct CDR3 sequences, around a tenth of them singletons. The sequenced sample consisted of blood, either unsorted or a sorted T cell fraction (not recorded which). All receptors derive from a male donor with ankylosing spondylitis or in good health (not recorded which).

This clonotype was counted many times. The chain is built from TRBV3-1 and TRBJ1-1; 8 bases map to TRBD1. Germline CDR1 is LGHDT and CDR2 is YNNKEL (reference sequence). This CDR3 has 17 residues. With 3 bases clipped from V and 3 bases from J, the junction kept 12 bases outside the gene matches. The CDR3 region is CASSHPASTGADTEAFF. The CDR3 DNA reads TGTGCCAGCAGCCACCCGGCCTCGACAGGGGCTGACACTGAAGCTTTCTTT. Supplemented by reference TRBV3-1 and TRBJ1-1, the full variable domain reads DTAVSQTPKYLVTQMGNDKSIKCEQNLGHDTMYWYKQDSKKFLKIMFSYNNKELIINETVPNRFSPKSPDKAHLNLHINSLELGDSAVYFCASSHPASTGADTEAFFGQGTRLTVV.

This clonotype was seen at least ten times. V is TRBV9 and J is TRBJ1-4; maybe TRBD1 (6 bases). V was cut by 3 bases and J by 7 bases, with 19 bases left in between. The germline V gene encodes CDR1 SGDLS and CDR2 YYNGEE. The CDR3 is 16 amino acids. Here the CDR3 DNA reads TGTGCCAGCAGCGGTGACCTACAGGGAGGGTCTGAAAAACTGTTTTTT. Amino acids: CASSGDLQGGSEKLFF.